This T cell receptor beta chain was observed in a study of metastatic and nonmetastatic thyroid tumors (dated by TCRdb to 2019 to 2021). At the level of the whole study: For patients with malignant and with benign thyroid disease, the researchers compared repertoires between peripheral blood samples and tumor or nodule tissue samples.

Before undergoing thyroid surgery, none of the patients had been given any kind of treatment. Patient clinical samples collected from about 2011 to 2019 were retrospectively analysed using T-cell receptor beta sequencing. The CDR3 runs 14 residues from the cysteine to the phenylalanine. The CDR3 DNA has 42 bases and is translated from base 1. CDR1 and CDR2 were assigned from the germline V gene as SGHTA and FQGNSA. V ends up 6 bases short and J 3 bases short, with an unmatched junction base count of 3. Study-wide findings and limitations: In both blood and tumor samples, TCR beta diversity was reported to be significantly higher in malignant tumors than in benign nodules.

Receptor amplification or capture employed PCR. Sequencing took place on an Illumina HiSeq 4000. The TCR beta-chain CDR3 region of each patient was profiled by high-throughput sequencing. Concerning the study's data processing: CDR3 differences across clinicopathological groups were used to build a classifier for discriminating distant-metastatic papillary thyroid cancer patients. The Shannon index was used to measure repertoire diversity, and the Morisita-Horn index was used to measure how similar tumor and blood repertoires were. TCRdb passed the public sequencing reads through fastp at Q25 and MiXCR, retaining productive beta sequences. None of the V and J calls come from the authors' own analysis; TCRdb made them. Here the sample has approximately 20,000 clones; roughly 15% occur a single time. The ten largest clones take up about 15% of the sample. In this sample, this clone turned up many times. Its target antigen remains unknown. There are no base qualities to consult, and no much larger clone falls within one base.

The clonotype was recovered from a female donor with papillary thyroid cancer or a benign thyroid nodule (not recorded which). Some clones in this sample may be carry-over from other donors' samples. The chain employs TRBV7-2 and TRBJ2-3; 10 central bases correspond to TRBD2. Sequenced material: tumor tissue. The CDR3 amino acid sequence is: CASSPGLATDTQYF. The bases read TGTGCCAGCAGTCCGGGACTAGCGACAGATACGCAGTATTTT.